This is a list of T cell receptor beta chains from one sample in a study of blood T cells in healthy people across ages. TCRdb independently ran MiXCR on the 5' RACE reads; one entry per CDR3 protein. The table has roughly 1.4 million distinct CDR3 sequences, roughly 60% seen once. Sequenced input: blood. The receptor set was obtained from a man aged 18-30 years in good health. The CDR3 runs from the conserved cysteine through the conserved F or W. D genes are given only for firm matches. A row's size may be missing; if present it is once, few, many or a size class.

NA	TRBV6-5	NA	TRBJ2-5	CASRRTAQVTQYF	TGTGCCAGCAGACGGACGGCTCAGGTGACCCAGTACTTC
few	TRBV2	NA	TRBJ2-1	CATTQGNEQFF	TGTGCCACCACGCAGGGAAATGAGCAGTTCTTC
NA	TRBV29-1	NA	TRBJ1-2	CSALGAAQANYGYTF	TGCAGCGCCCTAGGGGCTGCCCAAGCTAACTATGGCTACACCTTC
once	TRBV2	NA	TRBJ1-1	CASSEPDRGATEAFF	TGTGCCAGCAGTGAACCCGACCGGGGAGCCACTGAAGCTTTCTTT
few	TRBV7-9	NA	TRBJ1-6	CASTGWSNSPLHF	TGTGCCAGCACGGGGTGGTCTAATTCACCCCTCCACTTT
NA	TRBV27	TRBD2	TRBJ2-7	CASSLSGTSGSEQYF	TGTGCCAGCAGTTTGTCCGGGACTAGCGGGAGTGAGCAGTACTTC
NA	TRBV20-1	TRBD1	TRBJ1-2	CSARDLKWGQHGYTF	TGCAGTGCTAGAGATCTCAAATGGGGACAGCATGGCTACACCTTC
NA	TRBV7-9	NA	TRBJ2-1	CASSLVSGNGEQFF	TGTGCCAGCAGCTTAGTATCCGGCAACGGTGAGCAGTTCTTC
NA	TRBV11-2	NA	TRBJ2-7	CASNPWVRGDNEQYF	TGTGCCAGCAACCCCTGGGTCAGGGGGGACAACGAGCAGTACTTC
NA	TRBV6-5	NA	TRBJ1-2	CASSSPGLHYGYTF	TGTGCCAGCAGCTCCCCCGGACTCCACTATGGCTACACCTTT
NA	TRBV28	NA	TRBJ1-2	CASSFTGEFVYYGYTF	TGTGCCAGCAGTTTTACCGGGGAGTTTGTGTACTATGGCTACACCTTC
NA	TRBV4-1	NA	TRBJ1-4	CASRRQASTNEKLFF	TGCGCCAGCCGGAGGCAGGCCTCAACTAATGAAAAACTGTTTTTT
NA	TRBV11-1	TRBD2	TRBJ2-3	CASSDRAGDSTDTQYF	TGTGCCAGCAGCGATCGAGCGGGGGATAGCACAGATACGCAGTATTTT
NA	TRBV10-2	NA	TRBJ2-1	CASSVDISPYNEQFF	TGCGCCAGCAGTGTGGACATCTCCCCCTACAATGAGCAGTTCTTC
NA	TRBV6-2/TRBV6-3	NA	TRBJ2-6	CASSTASSGANVLTF	TGTGCCAGCAGTACAGCGAGCTCTGGGGCCAACGTCCTGACTTTC
few	TRBV4-2	NA	TRBJ2-2	CASSQRTVNTGELFF	TGTGCCAGCAGCCAGAGGACAGTGAACACCGGGGAGCTGTTTTTT
once	TRBV12-3/TRBV12-4	TRBD1	TRBJ2-1	CASSFNRGRDEQFF	TGTGCCAGCAGTTTTAACAGGGGAAGGGATGAGCAGTTCTTC
once	TRBV20-1	NA	TRBJ1-4	CSAIHPRDPTLATNEKLFF	TGCAGTGCTATACACCCCAGGGACCCCACCCTAGCAACTAATGAAAAACTGTTTTTT
NA	TRBV29-1	TRBD1	TRBJ1-5	CSAGTGGARYSNQPQHF	TGCAGCGCCGGGACAGGGGGGGCCCGATATAGCAATCAGCCCCAGCATTTT
NA	TRBV5-1	NA	TRBJ2-3	CASSLLGVDTQYF	TGCGCCAGCAGCTTACTAGGGGTTGATACGCAGTATTTT
few	TRBV20-1	NA	TRBJ2-7	CSAPRVPYEQYF	TGCAGTGCTCCGCGAGTCCCGTACGAGCAGTACTTC
NA	TRBV2	TRBD2	TRBJ2-1	CASSGSSGTSSYNEQFF	TGTGCCAGCAGTGGATCCTCCGGGACTAGCAGCTACAATGAGCAGTTCTTC
NA	TRBV9	TRBD2	TRBJ2-7	CASSVGLAGGYEQYF	TGTGCCAGCAGCGTAGGACTAGCGGGAGGGTACGAGCAGTACTTC
NA	TRBV7-9	TRBD2	TRBJ2-3	CASSLDYIGLAGDTDTQYF	TGTGCCAGCAGCTTAGATTATATTGGACTAGCGGGAGACACAGATACGCAGTATTTT
NA	TRBV5-6	NA	TRBJ1-2	CASSLLGSRRYTF	TGTGCCAGCAGCTTGTTAGGGAGTCGACGCTACACCTTC
NA	TRBV27	NA	TRBJ2-1	CASSTGTEYNEQFF	TGTGCCAGCAGTACCGGGACGGAGTACAATGAGCAGTTCTTC
NA	TRBV6-2/TRBV6-3	TRBD2	TRBJ2-1	CASSYSGGRVEQFF	TGTGCCAGCAGTTATAGCGGGGGGAGGGTTGAGCAGTTCTTC
NA	TRBV28	NA	TRBJ2-7	CASIRGATYEQYF	TGTGCCAGCATAAGGGGGGCCACCTACGAGCAGTACTTC
few	TRBV4-1	NA	TRBJ2-1	CASSQDHPQVPYNEQFF	TGCGCCAGCAGCCAAGATCACCCACAGGTCCCCTACAATGAGCAGTTCTTC
NA	TRBV2	TRBD2	TRBJ2-1	CASRDSGGRNEQFF	TGTGCCAGCAGAGATAGCGGGGGGAGGAATGAGCAGTTCTTC
NA	TRBV4-3	NA	TRBJ2-5	CASSQVQGAGGETQYF	TGCGCCAGCAGCCAAGTTCAAGGGGCAGGTGGAGAGACCCAGTACTTC